These 10 T cell receptor beta chains originate from one sample sequenced in a study of CXCR3-negative and CXCR3-positive naive CD8 T cells. The libraries of TRB cDNA were constructed through 5' RACE using UMI labels. One entry per CDR3 protein, without DNA, is what TCRdb gives after re-calling the 5' RACE reads. Across tens of thousands of distinct CDR3 sequences, the top ten clones capture 23% of the sample. Sequencing was carried out using memory CD8+ T cells from blood. The receptor set was obtained from a human donor in good health. Some clones in this sample may be carry-over from other donors' samples.

The chain uses TRBV10-2 and TRBJ2-5. Looked up from germline, CDR1 is WSHSY and CDR2 is SAAADI. The CDR3 extends over 14 amino acids. This CDR3 reads CASSESWNRETQYF.

V usage is TRBV11-2 and J usage is TRBJ1-2. The CDR3 is 12 amino acids. The germline V gene encodes CDR1 SGHAT and CDR2 FQNNGV. The CDR3 sequence is CASSGGSVGYTF. Supplemented by reference TRBV11-2 and TRBJ1-2, the full variable domain reads EAGVAQSPRYKIIEKRQSVAFWCNPISGHATLYWYQQILGQGPKLLIQFQNNGVVDDSQLPKDRFSAERLKGVDSTLKIQPAKLEDSAVYLCASSGGSVGYTFGSGTRLTVV.

V and J are TRBV7-9 and TRBJ1-2; TCRdb lists TRBD1, though no DNA is available to test this call. The CDR3 is made up of 15 amino acids. Germline V CDR1 and CDR2: SEHNR, FQNEAQ (reference sequence). The CDR3 region is CASSNSTETNYGYTF. The full variable domain, its missing parts supplied by reference TRBV7-9 and TRBJ1-2, is DTGVSQNPRHKITKRGQNVTFRCDPISEHNRLYWYRQTLGQGPEFLTYFQNEAQLEKSRLLSDRFSAERPKGSFSTLEIQRTEQGDSAMYLCASSNSTETNYGYTFGSGTRLTVV.

V and J are TRBV30 and TRBJ2-1; TCRdb selects TRBD1, and the lack of DNA leaves this call unchecked. The germline V gene encodes CDR1 GTSNPN and CDR2 SVGIG (reference sequence). CDR3 length: 11 amino acids. Here the CDR3 reads CAWQQGNEQFF.

The chain uses TRBV28 and TRBJ2-7. The CDR3 consists of 13 residues. Germline V CDR1 and CDR2: MDHEN, SYDVKM. This chain's CDR3 is CASKYQGSYEQYF. The variable domain in full, completed from reference TRBV28 and TRBJ2-7, reads DVKVTQSSRYLVKRTGEKVFLECVQDMDHENMFWYRQDPGLGLRLIYFSYDVKMKEKGDIPEGYSVSREKKERFSLILESASTNQTSMYLCASKYQGSYEQYFGPGTRLTVT.

The rearrangement uses TRBV21-1 and TRBJ1-6; without DNA, the TCRdb call of TRBD1 cannot be checked. TRBV21-1 is reported as a pseudogene. There are 13 residues in the CDR3. This CDR3 reads CASTSDRDSPLHF.

V and J are TRBV7-9 and TRBJ2-7. Germline CDR1 is SEHNR and CDR2 is FQNEAQ (reference sequence). This CDR3 spans 13 amino acids. CDR3 amino acids: CASSPTASYEQYF.

This chain connects TRBV7-3 to TRBJ2-3; absent DNA, TCRdb's TRBD2 call cannot be checked. The CDR3 loop spans 16 amino acids. CDR1 and CDR2 from the germline V gene are SGHTA and FQGTGA. CDR3 loop: CASSPLDSGGTDTQYF.

This chain links TRBV29-1 with TRBJ2-1. The CDR3 extends over 12 amino acids. The germline V gene has CDR1 SQVTM and CDR2 ANQGSEA. CDR3 sequence reads: CSVGDLYNEQFF.

This clonotype is labeled medium-sized based on frequency. The chain couples TRBV14 to TRBJ2-2. The germline gives CDR1 SGHDN, CDR2 FVKESK. This CDR3 is built from 14 residues. Here the CDR3 reads CASSHNWNTGELFF.